The rows below give T cell receptor beta chains drawn from one sample of a study of blood T cell repertoires in COVID-19. The assay was immunoSEQ multiplex PCR, and TCRdb's table has in-frame clones only and misses some. In the table there are 300,000 to 450,000 clones, around 85% of which are singletons. Sequencing used peripheral blood. Receptors originate from a woman in her late teens or twenties with acute or convalescent COVID-19. The CDR3 runs from the conserved cysteine through the conserved F or W. A D gene is named only where the DNA matches it firmly.

11,TRBV6-5,NA,TRBJ2-1,CASWRVNEQFF,TGTGCCAGCTGGCGGGTCAATGAGCAGTTCTTC
14,TRBV6-6,NA,TRBJ1-2,CASSLSGKGYGYTF,TGTGCCAGCAGTTTATCAGGGAAGGGCTATGGCTACACCTTC
15,TRBV10-3,TRBD1,TRBJ1-4,CAISDTGTGPEKLFF,TGTGCCATCAGTGATACCGGGACAGGGCCTGAAAAACTGTTTTTT
12,TRBV28,NA,TRBJ2-7,CASSSGVREQYF,TGTGCCAGCAGTTCAGGGGTCCGCGAGCAGTACTTC
12,TRBV19,NA,TRBJ2-7,CASGRGSYEQYF,TGTGCCAGTGGAAGGGGCTCCTACGAGCAGTACTTC
14,TRBV30,NA,TRBJ2-2,CAWSLQGGSGELFF,TGTGCCTGGAGTCTGCAGGGAGGATCCGGGGAGCTGTTTTTT
15,TRBV24-1,NA,TRBJ2-5,CATSDPPGLKETQYF,TGTGCCACCAGTGATCCCCCGGGACTGAAAGAGACCCAGTACTTC
12,TRBV28,NA,TRBJ2-1,CASSRGRDEQFF,TGTGCCAGTAGTAGGGGGAGGGATGAGCAGTTCTTC
13,TRBV9,NA,TRBJ1-2,CASSLSPRDGYTF,TGTGCCAGCAGCCTCTCCCCACGGGATGGCTACACCTTC
14,TRBV25-1,NA,TRBJ2-5,CASSIMSEQETQYF,TGTGCCAGCTCTATCATGTCTGAACAAGAGACCCAGTACTTC
12,TRBV5-5,NA,TRBJ1-4,CASSWGTEKLFF,TGTGCCAGCAGCTGGGGGACAGAAAAACTGTTTTTT
17,TRBV6-1,NA,TRBJ2-6,CASSEKGFFDGANVLTF,TGTGCCAGCAGTGAGAAGGGGTTCTTTGATGGGGCCAACGTCCTGACTTTC
16,TRBV15,NA,TRBJ1-6,CATSSALVPKNSPLHF,TGTGCCACCAGCAGTGCCCTGGTGCCTAAGAATTCACCCCTCCACTTT
18,TRBV13,TRBD2,TRBJ2-5,CASSLHRLAETVGETQYF,TGTGCCAGCAGCCTCCACCGACTAGCGGAGACGGTGGGAGAGACCCAGTACTTC
13,TRBV5-1,TRBD2,TRBJ2-1,CASSRLEGTSVFF,TGCGCCAGCAGCAGGCTAGAAGGGACTAGTGTTTTCTTC